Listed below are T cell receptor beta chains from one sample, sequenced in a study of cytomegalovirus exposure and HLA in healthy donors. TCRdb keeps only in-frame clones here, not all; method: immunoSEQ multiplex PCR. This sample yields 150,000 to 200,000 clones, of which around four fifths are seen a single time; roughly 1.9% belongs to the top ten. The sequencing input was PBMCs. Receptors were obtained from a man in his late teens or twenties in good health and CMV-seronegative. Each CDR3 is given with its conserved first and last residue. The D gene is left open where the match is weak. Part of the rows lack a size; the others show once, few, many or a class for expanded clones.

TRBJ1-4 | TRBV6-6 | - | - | CASSYSQAGEKLFF | TGTGCCAGCAGTTACTCTCAGGCTGGAGAAAAACTGTTTTTT
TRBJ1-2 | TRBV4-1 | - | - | CASSQAGQGFYGYTF | TGCGCCAGCAGCCAAGCCGGCCAGGGGTTCTATGGCTACACCTTC
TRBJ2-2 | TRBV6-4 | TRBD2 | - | CASSPLAGVSGELFF | TGTGCCAGCAGTCCGTTAGCGGGGGTCTCCGGGGAGCTGTTTTTT
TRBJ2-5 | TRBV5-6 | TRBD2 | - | CASSPRTSPETQYF | TGTGCCAGCAGCCCACGGACTAGCCCAGAGACCCAGTACTTC
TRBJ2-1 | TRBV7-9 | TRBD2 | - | CASSSRTSGRNNEQFF | TGTGCCAGCAGCTCTCGGACTAGCGGGAGGAACAATGAGCAGTTCTTC
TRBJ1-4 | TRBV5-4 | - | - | CASSLGPLEKLFF | TGTGCCAGCAGCTTGGGCCCACTTGAAAAACTGTTTTTT
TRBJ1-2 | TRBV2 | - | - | CASSGGGQNYGYTF | TGTGCCAGCAGTGGGGGGGGCCAGAACTATGGCTACACCTTC
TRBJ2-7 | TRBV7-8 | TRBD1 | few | CASSLDRGLYYEQYF | TGTGCCAGCAGCTTGGACAGGGGTTTGTACTACGAGCAGTACTTC
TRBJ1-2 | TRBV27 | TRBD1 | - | CASKTGTGGLGYGYTF | TGTGCCAGTAAGACCGGGACAGGGGGCCTTGGCTATGGCTACACCTTC
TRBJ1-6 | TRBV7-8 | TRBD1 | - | CASSVDRGRINSPLHF | TGTGCCAGCAGCGTAGACAGGGGGCGAATTAATTCACCCCTCCACTTT
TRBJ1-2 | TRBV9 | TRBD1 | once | CASSVAGQGGYGYTF | TGTGCCAGCAGCGTAGCTGGACAGGGGGGATATGGCTACACCTTC
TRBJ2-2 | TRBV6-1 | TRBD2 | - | CASSVTSGGWGTGELFF | TGTGCCAGCAGTGTGACTAGCGGGGGGTGGGGCACCGGGGAGCTGTTTTTT
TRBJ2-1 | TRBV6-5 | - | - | CASSYSNHEQFF | TGTGCCAGCAGTTATAGCAACCATGAGCAGTTCTTC
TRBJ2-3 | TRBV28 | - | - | CASIRQGGDTQYF | TGTGCCAGCATCCGACAGGGAGGAGATACGCAGTATTTT
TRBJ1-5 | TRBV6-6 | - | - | CASWGGNQPQHF | TGTGCCAGCTGGGGCGGCAATCAGCCCCAGCATTTT
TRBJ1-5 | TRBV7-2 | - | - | CASSLRSTTAGPQHF | TGTGCCAGCAGCTTGAGGTCCACGACCGCCGGGCCCCAGCATTTT
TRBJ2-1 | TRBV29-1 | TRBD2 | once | CSVRGTSGSSEQFF | TGCAGCGTTAGGGGGACTAGCGGGAGCAGCGAGCAGTTCTTC
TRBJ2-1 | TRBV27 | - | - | CASSFIGGAGNEQFF | TGTGCCAGCAGTTTTATTGGGGGAGCGGGCAATGAGCAGTTCTTC
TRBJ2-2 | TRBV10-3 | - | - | CAIRGAANTGELFF | TGTGCCATCCGGGGGGCAGCGAACACCGGGGAGCTGTTTTTT
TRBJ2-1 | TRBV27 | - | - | CASRPFKPTSNEQFF | TGTGCCAGCAGACCATTCAAACCGACAAGCAATGAGCAGTTCTTC